This is a list of T cell receptor beta chains from one sample in a study of OX40 agonist ivuxolimab in advanced cancers. TCRdb keeps only in-frame clones here, not all; method: immunoSEQ multiplex PCR. The table records 65,000 to 95,000 clones, 80% to 95% of them present only once. Sequencing used CD4+ or CD8+ T cells sorted from blood, obtained in a trial of the OX40 agonist ivuxolimab. The receptors were sampled from an adult with an advanced solid tumor such as melanoma, head and neck, liver or kidney cancer. The CDR3 runs from the conserved cysteine through the conserved F or W. D genes are given only for firm matches. Size is stated for part of the rows, as once, few or many counts, or as a class when the clone is expanded.

J gene,clone size,D gene,V gene,CDR3 DNA,CDR3 protein
TRBJ2-1,-,TRBD1,TRBV27,TGTGCCAGCAGTCGACAGGGGCCGCGGGGCAATGAGCAGTTCTTC,CASSRQGPRGNEQFF
TRBJ1-1,once,-,TRBV29-1,TGCAGCGTTCTCGGGCAGGGTAACACTGAAGCTTTCTTT,CSVLGQGNTEAFF
TRBJ2-2,-,TRBD1,TRBV11-3,TGTGCCAGCAGCTCCGGGACAGGCCAGGGGACCGGGGAGCTGTTTTTT,CASSSGTGQGTGELFF
TRBJ2-3,once,TRBD2,TRBV4-2,TGTGCCAGCAGCCAAGACCCCGGGGTTTCTAGCGGGGGCGTAGATACGCAGTATTTT,CASSQDPGVSSGGVDTQYF
TRBJ1-1,-,TRBD1,TRBV6-1,TGTGCCAGCACTTCTCAGGGGGTGAACACTGAAGCTTTCTTT,CASTSQGVNTEAFF
TRBJ1-6,-,-,TRBV13,TGTGCCAGCAGCAGGGGGGGAGCGAATAATTCACCCCTCCACTTT,CASSRGGANNSPLHF
TRBJ1-1,-,-,TRBV7-6,TGTGCCAGCAGCTTAGTACAAGAAGCTTTCTTT,CASSLVQEAFF
TRBJ2-1,once,-,TRBV9,TGTGCCAGCAGCGAGGCTACGGGGGCCTCCTACAATGAGCAGTTCTTC,CASSEATGASYNEQFF
TRBJ2-3,-,-,TRBV2,TGTGCCAGCAGTGAAAGGGTTACGCAGTATTTT,CASSERVTQYF
TRBJ2-2,-,-,TRBV5-5,TGTGCCAGCAGCTTGGCGGGGATGGTACTGGCCGGGGAGCTGTTTTTT,CASSLAGMVLAGELFF
TRBJ1-2,-,-,TRBV28,TGTGCCAGCATGGAGGCAGGGACGAACTATGGCTACACCTTC,CASMEAGTNYGYTF
TRBJ1-3,-,-,TRBV29-1,TGCAGCGTCGCGATCGGAAACACCATATATTTT,CSVAIGNTIYF
TRBJ1-5,-,TRBD1,TRBV10-2,TGCGCCAGCTCAGGACAGGGCGGTCAGCCCCAGCATTTT,CASSGQGGQPQHF
TRBJ1-5,few,TRBD1,TRBV30,TGTGCCTGGAGTGTAAATGACAGGGTTTGGCAGCCCCAGCATTTT,CAWSVNDRVWQPQHF
TRBJ2-7,-,TRBD2,TRBV6-5,TGTGCCAGCAAACCCCCGGGGACTAGCTCGGGTGAGCAGTACTTC,CASKPPGTSSGEQYF
TRBJ2-6,-,-,TRBV25-1,TGTGCCAGCAGTGGTACATGGGGGGGCGGGGCCAACGTCCTGACTTTC,CASSGTWGGGANVLTF
TRBJ1-4,-,TRBD1,TRBV2,TGTGCCAGCAGTACCGGGACAGGGGGTGAAAAACTGTTTTTT,CASSTGTGGEKLFF
TRBJ2-5,-,TRBD2,TRBV11-3,TGTGCCAGCAGCTTGGGACTAGCGGGGACCGGAGAGACCCAGTACTTC,CASSLGLAGTGETQYF
TRBJ2-3,-,-,TRBV27,TGTGCCAGCAGTTTATCCTACAGGGCTTCAACAGATACGCAGTATTTT,CASSLSYRASTDTQYF
TRBJ1-5,-,-,TRBV6-1,TGTGCCAGCAGTGATCAGGACCGGGGGAGCAATCAGCCCCAGCATTTT,CASSDQDRGSNQPQHF
TRBJ1-5,-,-,TRBV5-1,TGCGCCAGCAGCTTGGGTTCTGGGTCCGGGAATCAGCCCCAGCATTTT,CASSLGSGSGNQPQHF
TRBJ1-6,-,TRBD1,TRBV27,TGTGCCAGCAGTTCTCAGGGGGTATCCTATAATTCACCCCTCCACTTT,CASSSQGVSYNSPLHF
TRBJ2-1,-,-,TRBV11-3,TGTGCCAGCAGCTCCCCCGGGGGGCGATCCTACAATGAGCAGTTCTTC,CASSSPGGRSYNEQFF
TRBJ2-3,-,-,TRBV5-1,TGCGCCAGCAGCTTGCAATCTGGGGATACGCAGTATTTT,CASSLQSGDTQYF
TRBJ1-2,-,-,TRBV5-1,TGCGCCAGCAGCTTTCAGGGCGATGGCTACACCTTC,CASSFQGDGYTF
TRBJ1-2,-,-,TRBV28,TGTGCCAGTTCCCAGGGTGGCTACACCTTC,CASSQGGYTF
TRBJ2-1,-,-,TRBV29-1,TGCAGCGCGATGGACAGTCGGAGAGGGTACAATGAGCAGTTCTTC,CSAMDSRRGYNEQFF
TRBJ1-5,-,-,TRBV2,TGTGCCAGCAGTGTAAGGGGGACGGGTCAGCCCCAGCATTTT,CASSVRGTGQPQHF
TRBJ2-5,-,TRBD2,TRBV6-1,TGTGGGACTAGCGGGGACATCCAGACCCAGTACTTC,CGTSGDIQTQYF
TRBJ2-5,-,-,TRBV27,TGTGCCAGCAGTCACAGACAGCGAGGGTCCCAGTACTTC,CASSHRQRGSQYF
TRBJ2-1,-,-,TRBV18,TGTGCCAGCTCAGCTATAGCGGTCTCCTCCTACAATGAGCAGTTCTTC,CASSAIAVSSYNEQFF
TRBJ1-1,-,-,TRBV5-1,TGCGCCAGCGGGGCCGGGGGACCCAGGACTGAAGCTTTCTTT,CASGAGGPRTEAFF
TRBJ1-5,once,TRBD1,TRBV5-6,TGTGCCAGCAGCTTGGGGGACAGGGGTTTTCAGCCCCAGCATTTT,CASSLGDRGFQPQHF
TRBJ2-3,-,TRBD2,TRBV5-1,TGCGCCAGCGGGGGAAGCGGGGAAGCAGATACGCAGTATTTT,CASGGSGEADTQYF
TRBJ1-6,-,-,TRBV19,TGTGCCAGTACCCCAGAACAGCGTACTAATTCACCCCTCCACTTT,CASTPEQRTNSPLHF
TRBJ2-6,-,-,TRBV7-6,TGTGCCAGCAGCTTAGCGGTACAGGGATTTACCGGGGCCAACGTCCTGACTTTC,CASSLAVQGFTGANVLTF
TRBJ2-2,once,TRBD2,TRBV29-1,TGCAGCGCCGGGAAACTAGCGGGGGCGGACGGGGAGCTGTTTTTT,CSAGKLAGADGELFF
TRBJ2-4,-,-,TRBV10-3,TGTGCCATCAGTGAAGGACCTAAAAACATTCAGTACTTC,CAISEGPKNIQYF
TRBJ1-5,-,TRBD1,TRBV19,TGTGCCAGTAGTTGGACAGGGGGCCGGTACAGCAATCAGCCCCAGCATTTT,CASSWTGGRYSNQPQHF
TRBJ1-1,-,-,TRBV5-1,TGCGCCAGCAGCTTAGAAGACACTGAAGCTTTCTTT,CASSLEDTEAFF
TRBJ1-1,-,TRBD1,TRBV5-1,TGCGCCAGCTCCCCCCAGGGGGACTACGACACTGAAGCTTTCTTT,CASSPQGDYDTEAFF
TRBJ1-3,-,-,TRBV5-6,TGTGCCAGCAGCTTACCCGGGTCTGGTGGAAACACCATATATTTT,CASSLPGSGGNTIYF
TRBJ1-6,-,TRBD1,TRBV6-1,TGTGCCAGCAGTGGAGACTCAGGGGGCCTATCCTATAATTCACCCCTCCACTTT,CASSGDSGGLSYNSPLHF
TRBJ2-3,-,-,TRBV5-4,TGTGCCAGCAGCCCCGAGGGAACTAGCACAGATACGCAGTATTTT,CASSPEGTSTDTQYF
TRBJ2-3,-,-,TRBV27,TGTGCCAGCAGCCTCTCCCCAGGGCTAGCAGGGATGTTTAGCACAGATACGCAGTATTTT,CASSLSPGLAGMFSTDTQYF
TRBJ1-5,-,-,TRBV6-5,TGTGCCAGCATTGACTTAGGCCGGGGCAATCAGCCCCAGCATTTT,CASIDLGRGNQPQHF
TRBJ1-4,-,-,TRBV18,TGTGCCAGCTCACCTGCCGGGACTCTAGCAACTAATGAAAAACTGTTTTTT,CASSPAGTLATNEKLFF
TRBJ2-5,-,TRBD2,TRBV5-1,TGCGCCAGCAGCACCGTCACTAGCGGCTCCGAGACCCAGTACTTC,CASSTVTSGSETQYF
TRBJ2-1,-,TRBD2,TRBV6-1,TGTGCCAGCAGGGGACTAGCGGGCTACTACAATGAGCAGTTCTTC,CASRGLAGYYNEQFF
TRBJ2-7,-,TRBD1,TRBV7-2,TGTGCCAGCAGCTTCGCGACAGGGGGGGCCTACGAGCAGTACTTC,CASSFATGGAYEQYF
TRBJ1-2,-,-,TRBV28,TGTGCCAGCAGTTTAGCCTCCCTTGTCTATGGCTACACCTTC,CASSLASLVYGYTF
TRBJ2-1,-,-,TRBV5-1,TGCGCCAGCAGCTTGGCGGACAGTTACAATGAGCAGTTCTTC,CASSLADSYNEQFF
TRBJ2-3,-,-,TRBV6-6,TGTGCCAGCAGTTACACGGGGGCTAGCACAGATACGCAGTATTTT,CASSYTGASTDTQYF
TRBJ1-4,-,-,TRBV19,TGTGCCAGTAGTATGGGGGGAACGGCAACTAATGAAAAACTGTTTTTT,CASSMGGTATNEKLFF
TRBJ1-3,-,-,TRBV11-2,TGTGCCAGCAGCTTAGGGAACTCTGGAAACACCATATATTTT,CASSLGNSGNTIYF
TRBJ2-1,-,-,TRBV11-2,TGTGCCAGCAGCCCGACTAGGCATGAGCAGTTCTTC,CASSPTRHEQFF
TRBJ2-1,-,TRBD2,TRBV5-1,TGCGCCAGCACCCGAGTAGCGGGGAGCTCCTACAATGAGCAGTTCTTC,CASTRVAGSSYNEQFF
TRBJ1-3,-,-,TRBV6-1,TGTGCCAGCAGTGAGGCAGTCCCTGGAAACACCATATATTTT,CASSEAVPGNTIYF
TRBJ1-2,-,-,TRBV18,TGTGCCAGCTCACCCTCCGCCGGGGGGGGTTCTAACTATGGCTACACCTTC,CASSPSAGGGSNYGYTF